Sequencing of this T cell receptor beta chain was carried out in a study of response to subunit inactivated influenza vaccine. TCRdb used MiXCR to reprocess the RT-PCR reads, holding one entry per CDR3 protein. In the table there are around 600,000 distinct CDR3 sequences, approximately 10% of which are singletons. This CDR3 is 14 amino acids long. Germline assignment: CDR1 MGHDK and CDR2 SYGVNS. Trimming stripped 4 bases from V and 1 base from J, with 10 bases between. These data were likewise used in another study, on T cells expressing NK-cell markers. That source adds: Libraries used 5'RACE template switching adding universal primer site and UMIs. From sorted CD3+CD56+NKG2C+, CD3+CD56+NKG2C- and CD3+CD56-NKG2C+ T cells came the TCR beta repertoires. Whether expanded NKG2C+ T cell clones were HCMV specific stayed uncertain.

The chain is built from TRBV25-1 and TRBJ2-5; D is possibly TRBD1 or TRBD2 (6 bases each). The TCR was taken from a man aged 45 to 65 who received an inactivated influenza vaccine. Sequenced here: PBMCs from blood, sampled on the day of vaccination. CDR3 bases: TGTGCCAGCAGTGGGAGGGGGTCCCAAGAGACCCAGTACTTC. This gives the protein CASSGRGSQETQYF.